The rows below give T cell receptor beta chains drawn from one sample of a study of OX40 agonist ivuxolimab in advanced cancers. The protocol was immunoSEQ multiplex PCR, while the TCRdb copy is restricted to in-frame clones and leaves out a portion. The data show under 75,000 clones, 84% seen once. The source was CD4+ or CD8+ T cells sorted from blood, collected in a trial of the OX40 agonist ivuxolimab. The source of these receptors is an adult with an advanced solid tumor such as melanoma, head and neck, liver or kidney cancer. Both conserved end residues are part of each CDR3. A D gene is named only where the DNA matches it firmly. A row's size may be missing; if present it is once, few, many or a size class.

clone_size,cdr3_length,v_call,d_call,j_call,cdr3_nt,cdr3_aa
once,12,TRBV7-9,-,TRBJ1-2,TGTGCCAGCAGCCCAGGCGAAGGGACTCTTGTTTTC,CASSPGEGTLVF
once,15,TRBV2,TRBD2,TRBJ2-2,TGTGCCAGCAGCCCAGTTCGGGGGGGGACCGGGGAGCTGTTTTTT,CASSPVRGGTGELFF
-,15,TRBV5-1,-,TRBJ2-7,TGCGCCAGCAGCTTGGGGGGGGAGATAACCCCCCAGCAGTACTTC,CASSLGGEITPQQYF
-,15,TRBV27,TRBD2,TRBJ2-2,TGTGCCAGCAGGGTAGCGGGGGCGTGGGCCGGGGAGCTGTTTTTT,CASRVAGAWAGELFF
-,15,TRBV10-3,TRBD2,TRBJ2-3,TGTGCCATCAGTCGCCTAGCGGGGAGCACAGATACGCAGTATTTT,CAISRLAGSTDTQYF
-,13,TRBV18,-,TRBJ2-5,TGTGCCAGCTCACCACAGGGTCTCGAGACCCAGTACTTC,CASSPQGLETQYF
-,15,TRBV7-3,TRBD2,TRBJ2-5,TGTGCCAGCAGCTTTAGCGGGGGCCATGGGGAGACCCAGTACTTC,CASSFSGGHGETQYF
-,14,TRBV5-1,-,TRBJ1-1,TGCGCCAGCAGCTTGGATGGGGGTTTCACTGAAGCTTTCTTT,CASSLDGGFTEAFF
-,14,TRBV6-1,TRBD1,TRBJ2-5,TGTGCCAGCAGTGAGACAGGGGGCGGAAAGACCCAGTACTTC,CASSETGGGKTQYF
-,17,TRBV6-4,-,TRBJ1-5,TGTGCCAGCAGTGATCCCCCGGGGCGCTCGCTTAATCAGCCCCAGCATTTT,CASSDPPGRSLNQPQHF
-,13,TRBV10-2,-,TRBJ1-1,TGCGCCAGCACGATCAGAGCTCGCACTGAAGCTTTCTTT,CASTIRARTEAFF
many,15,TRBV6-5,-,TRBJ1-2,TGTGCCAGCAGTAAAGACCCACGGCGATACTATGGCTACACCTTC,CASSKDPRRYYGYTF
-,15,TRBV27,TRBD1,TRBJ1-2,TGTGCCAGCACCTCGGCCGCGACAGGGAACTATGGCTACACCTTC,CASTSAATGNYGYTF
-,15,TRBV28,-,TRBJ1-2,TGTGCCAGCAACTTTGGGGCAGTAGCTAACTATGGCTACACCTTC,CASNFGAVANYGYTF
-,14,TRBV30,TRBD1,TRBJ1-5,TGTGCCTGGAGTGGGGGGGACAGGGCTCAGCCCCAGCATTTT,CAWSGGDRAQPQHF
-,18,TRBV4-2,TRBD1,TRBJ2-3,TGTGCCAGCAGCCAAGATATCCGGACAGGGGGCTGGTCAGATACGCAGTATTTT,CASSQDIRTGGWSDTQYF
-,13,TRBV2,-,TRBJ1-5,TGTGCCAGTCACCCCGGGGTCAATCAGCCCCAGCATTTT,CASHPGVNQPQHF
-,16,TRBV5-4,-,TRBJ2-7,TGTGCCAGCAGTTACTCCAAGGCAAGTGAGACTTACGAGCAGTACTTC,CASSYSKASETYEQYF
-,16,TRBV7-3,-,TRBJ2-1,TGTGCCAGCAGCTCCTCTTTGGGGGGAACCTACAATGAGCAGTTCTTC,CASSSSLGGTYNEQFF
-,16,TRBV19,TRBD1,TRBJ2-7,TGTGCCAGTAGTTCCCCTGCGACAGGGAAGCCCTACGAGCAGTACTTC,CASSSPATGKPYEQYF
-,15,TRBV19,TRBD1,TRBJ2-1,TGTGCCAGTAGTGACCGGGACAGGGGGCGCAATGAGCAGTTCTTC,CASSDRDRGRNEQFF
-,18,TRBV7-9,TRBD2,TRBJ2-1,TGTGCCAGCAGCACCACAAGGACTAGCGGCTACTCCTACAATGAGCAGTTCTTC,CASSTTRTSGYSYNEQFF
-,18,TRBV28,TRBD2,TRBJ2-7,TGTGCCAGCGCTGGGACTAGCGGGAGGGGTTACTCCTCGTACGAGCAGTACTTC,CASAGTSGRGYSSYEQYF
-,13,TRBV15,-,TRBJ1-5,TGTGCCACCAGCCCCTCTTATCAGCAGCCCCAGCATTTT,CATSPSYQQPQHF
-,13,TRBV5-1,-,TRBJ2-1,TGCGCCAGCAGCTTGATGAGTAGGAATGAGCAGTTCTTC,CASSLMSRNEQFF
-,16,TRBV7-2,-,TRBJ1-1,TGTGCCAGCAGCCGAAATAGACCCCAGGGGAACACTGAAGCTTTCTTT,CASSRNRPQGNTEAFF
-,15,TRBV28,-,TRBJ1-2,TGTGCCAGCAGTTCCCTCTATGTGGTTGCGAATGGCTACACCTTC,CASSSLYVVANGYTF
once,14,TRBV7-9,-,TRBJ2-5,TGTGCCAGCAGCCCCCGGACAGCCCAAGAGACCCAGTACTTC,CASSPRTAQETQYF
-,14,TRBV30,-,TRBJ2-2,TGTGCCTGGAAAAAAGGGTTGGACACCGGGGAGCTGTTTTTT,CAWKKGLDTGELFF
-,15,TRBV7-9,TRBD1,TRBJ1-4,TGTGCCAGCAGCTCTACAGGGGGGGAAGGCGAAAAACTGTTTTTT,CASSSTGGEGEKLFF
-,14,TRBV7-3,TRBD2,TRBJ2-5,TGTGCCAGCAGTCCATGGGGGGGTCAAGAGACCCAGTACTTC,CASSPWGGQETQYF
-,16,TRBV28,-,TRBJ1-3,TGTGCCAGCAGTCCCCCCAGGTTCGACTGGGGGAACACCATATATTTT,CASSPPRFDWGNTIYF
-,13,TRBV2,TRBD2,TRBJ2-7,TGTGCCAGCACCCAGACTAGCGGCTACGAGCAGTACTTC,CASTQTSGYEQYF
-,15,TRBV6-1,-,TRBJ2-6,TGTGCCAGCACCCTAAGGGGTGGTGGGGCCAACGTCCTGACTTTC,CASTLRGGGANVLTF
-,14,TRBV5-1,-,TRBJ1-2,TGCGCCAGCAGCTGGGGGACACAAGACTATGGCTACACCTTC,CASSWGTQDYGYTF
-,14,TRBV6-5,-,TRBJ1-6,TGTGCCAGCAGACCCCCGGGCGACAATTCACCCCTCCACTTT,CASRPPGDNSPLHF
-,11,TRBV6-5,-,TRBJ1-2,TGTGCCAGCAGTTCTACCTATGGCTACACCTTC,CASSSTYGYTF
-,13,TRBV19,-,TRBJ2-3,TGTGCCTCGCTGGTAGCTGGCACAGATACGCAGTATTTT,CASLVAGTDTQYF
-,12,TRBV7-3,-,TRBJ2-3,TGTGCCAGCAGTCCTAACACAGATACGCAGTATTTT,CASSPNTDTQYF
once,16,TRBV19,TRBD2,TRBJ2-1,TGTGCCAGTAGTATACGACTAGCGGGAGTGGAAAATGAGCAGTTCTTC,CASSIRLAGVENEQFF
-,15,TRBV5-1,TRBD2,TRBJ2-1,TGCGCCAGCAGCTGGGGCGGGAGCTTGAACAATGAGCAGTTCTTC,CASSWGGSLNNEQFF
-,12,TRBV29-1,-,TRBJ2-5,TGCAGCGGTGGGAGGGGGCGAGAGACCCAGTACTTC,CSGGRGRETQYF
-,16,TRBV5-1,TRBD2,TRBJ2-3,TGCGCCAGCAGCCCACGACTAGCGGGAAGCACAGATACGCAGTATTTT,CASSPRLAGSTDTQYF
-,14,TRBV6-1,TRBD2,TRBJ2-3,TGTGCCAGCAGTGGGACCAGCGGGGCAGATACGCAGTATTTT,CASSGTSGADTQYF
-,15,TRBV28,-,TRBJ2-6,TGTGCCAGCAGTTTATCAGGTTCTGGGGCCAACGTCCTGACTTTC,CASSLSGSGANVLTF
-,14,TRBV25-1,-,TRBJ2-7,TGTGCCAGCGAAGGACGGCAGGGAATGAGGGAGCAGTACTTC,CASEGRQGMREQYF
-,14,TRBV2,-,TRBJ2-5,TGTGCCAGCAGTGACGGGTGGTTCGGGGAGACCCAGTACTTC,CASSDGWFGETQYF